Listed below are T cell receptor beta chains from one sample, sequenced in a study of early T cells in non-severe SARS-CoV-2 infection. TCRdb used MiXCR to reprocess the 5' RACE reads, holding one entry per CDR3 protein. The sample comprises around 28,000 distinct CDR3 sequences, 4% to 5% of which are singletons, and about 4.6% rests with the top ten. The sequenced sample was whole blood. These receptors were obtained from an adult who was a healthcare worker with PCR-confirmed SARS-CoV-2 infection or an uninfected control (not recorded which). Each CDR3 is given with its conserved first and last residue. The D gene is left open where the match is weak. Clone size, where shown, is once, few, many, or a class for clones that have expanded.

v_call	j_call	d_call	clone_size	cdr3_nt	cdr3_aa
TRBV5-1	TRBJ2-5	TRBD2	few	TGCGCCAGCAGCTTCCTCCAAGCGGGAGGCCCGGAGACCCAGTACTTC	CASSFLQAGGPETQYF
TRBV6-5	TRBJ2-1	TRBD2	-	TGTGCCAGCAGTTCCACCGGGACTAGCGGGAGTTCTAAGTTCTTC	CASSSTGTSGSSKFF
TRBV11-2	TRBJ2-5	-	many	TGTGCCAGCAGCCCCCCAGGGGCGCCGGAGACCCAGTACTTC	CASSPPGAPETQYF
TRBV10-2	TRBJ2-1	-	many	TGCGCCAGCAGGGAGGACAGATTATCCTACAATGAGCAGTTCTTC	CASREDRLSYNEQFF
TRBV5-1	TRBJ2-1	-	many	TGCGCCAGCAGCTTTGGGGGTGAGCAGTTCTTC	CASSFGGEQFF
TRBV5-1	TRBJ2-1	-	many	TGCGCCAGCAGCTTGGGGGCTAGTTCCGGAAATGAGCAGTTCTTC	CASSLGASSGNEQFF
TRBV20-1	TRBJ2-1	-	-	TGCAGTGCTAGCCGGGACTTGTACAATGAGCAGTTCTTC	CSASRDLYNEQFF
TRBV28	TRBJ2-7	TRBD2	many	TGTGCCAGCAGTTTATTGGCGGGGGGGCAGTACTTC	CASSLLAGGQYF
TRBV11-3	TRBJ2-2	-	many	TGTGCCAGCAGCTTCCAGGGTGACGCCGGGGAGCTGTTTTTT	CASSFQGDAGELFF
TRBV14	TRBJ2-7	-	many	TGTGCCAGCAGCCAAGGAGCCCTACAGCAGTACTTC	CASSQGALQQYF
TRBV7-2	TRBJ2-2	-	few	TGTGCCAGCAGCTTAGCCGGGGGAACCACCGGGGAGCTGTTTTTT	CASSLAGGTTGELFF
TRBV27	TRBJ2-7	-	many	TGTGCCAGCAGTTTACTGGCCTACGAGCAGTACTTC	CASSLLAYEQYF
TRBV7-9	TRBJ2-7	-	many	TGTGCCAGCAGCTCACCGGGACTTCACTACGAGCAGTACTTC	CASSSPGLHYEQYF
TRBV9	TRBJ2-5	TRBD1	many	TGTGCCAGCAGCGCTGACAGGGGGTCGGGAGCCCAGTACTTC	CASSADRGSGAQYF
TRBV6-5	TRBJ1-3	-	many	TGTGCCAGCAGTTACTCCCGGATCTCTGGAAACACCATATATTTT	CASSYSRISGNTIYF
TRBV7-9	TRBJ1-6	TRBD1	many	TGTGCCAGCAGCTACGGGACAGCTTATAATTCACCCCTCCACTTT	CASSYGTAYNSPLHF
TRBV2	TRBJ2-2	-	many	TGTGCCAGCAGTCTACAGGGCCAGCACAACACCGGGGAGCTGTTTTTT	CASSLQGQHNTGELFF
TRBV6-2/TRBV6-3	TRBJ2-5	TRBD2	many	TGTGCCAGCAGTTACCTAGCGGGAGAGGTCCAAGAGACCCAGTACTTC	CASSYLAGEVQETQYF
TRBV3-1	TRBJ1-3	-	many	TGTGCCAGCAGTTTTATCGGGGGCACTGGAAACACCATATATTTT	CASSFIGGTGNTIYF
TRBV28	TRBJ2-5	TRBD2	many	TGTGCCAGCAGCTCCCTCCGGGAGGGCGGTGAGACCCAGTACTTC	CASSSLREGGETQYF
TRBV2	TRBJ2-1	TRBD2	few	TGTGCCAGCAGTGAAATACTAGCGGAAAATGAGCAGTTCTTC	CASSEILAENEQFF
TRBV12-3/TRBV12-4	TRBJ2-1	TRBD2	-	TGTGCCAGCAGTCCCCTTACTAGCGGGAGTAGCAATGAGCAGTTCTTC	CASSPLTSGSSNEQFF
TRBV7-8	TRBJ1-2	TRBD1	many	TGTGCCAGCAGCTTATCTCCCACAGGGGTTGATTTGGGCTACACCTTC	CASSLSPTGVDLGYTF
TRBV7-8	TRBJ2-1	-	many	TGTGCCAGCAGCTCGACTCCGGGCCATTTTCGATCTCAGTCCTATGAGCAGTTCTTC	CASSSTPGHFRSQSYEQFF
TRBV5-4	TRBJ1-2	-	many	TGTGCCAGCAGCTTGCTGGCGGCCGCGGGCTACACCTTC	CASSLLAAAGYTF
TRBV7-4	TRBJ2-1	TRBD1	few	TGTGCCAGCAGCTCGACAGGGGCGGACAATGAGCAGTTCTTC	CASSSTGADNEQFF
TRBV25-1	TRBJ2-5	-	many	TGTGCCAGCAGTGGGACAGCCTATTACCAAGAGACCCAGTACTTC	CASSGTAYYQETQYF
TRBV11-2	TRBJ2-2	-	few	TGTGCCAGCAGCTTGGGAAGTAGCGGCAGGAACACCGGGGAGCTGTTTTTT	CASSLGSSGRNTGELFF
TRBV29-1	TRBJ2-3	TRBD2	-	TGCAGCGTTCTCCTTTTACTAGCGGGAGAATCTAGCACAGATACGCAGTATTTT	CSVLLLLAGESSTDTQYF
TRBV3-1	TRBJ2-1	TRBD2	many	TGTGCCAGCAGCTCCCTTTGGGGTCTAGCGGGAGCCAATGAGCAGTTCTTC	CASSSLWGLAGANEQFF
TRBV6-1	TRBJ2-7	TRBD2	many	TGTGCCAGCAGTGAAGGTTCCTGGGGACCGGGACTAGCGGCAAGAAGTCTCTACGAGCAGTACTTC	CASSEGSWGPGLAARSLYEQYF
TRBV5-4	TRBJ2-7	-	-	TGTGCCAGCAGCTTGGCCCCCCAATACGAGCAGTACTTC	CASSLAPQYEQYF
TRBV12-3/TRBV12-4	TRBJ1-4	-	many	TGTGCCAGCAGTTTAGTTCCGAGAAATGAAAAACTGTTTTTT	CASSLVPRNEKLFF
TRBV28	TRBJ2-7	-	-	TGTGCCAGCAGGTCTGGGCAACCGTCCTACGAGCAGTACTTC	CASRSGQPSYEQYF
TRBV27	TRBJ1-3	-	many	TGTGCCAGCAGTCCAACAGGGACGCTCTCTGGAAACACCATATATTTT	CASSPTGTLSGNTIYF
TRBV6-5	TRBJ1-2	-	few	TGTGCCAGCACTAGAGGGGGGGAGAAGGCTAACTATGGCTACACCTTC	CASTRGGEKANYGYTF
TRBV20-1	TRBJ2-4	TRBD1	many	TGCAGTGCTGGCTCAGGGGGCCTCGCCAAAAACATTCAGTACTTC	CSAGSGGLAKNIQYF
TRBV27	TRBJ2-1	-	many	TGTGCCAGCAGTTTTAGAAGGGGCTACAATGAGCAGTTCTTC	CASSFRRGYNEQFF
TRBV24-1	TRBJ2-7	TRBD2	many	TGTGCCACCAGTCAAGGACTAGCGGGAGTAAACGAGCAGTACTTC	CATSQGLAGVNEQYF
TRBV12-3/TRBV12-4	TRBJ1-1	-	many	TGTGCCAGCAGCAGTGGTCTGAACACTGAAGCTTTCTTT	CASSSGLNTEAFF
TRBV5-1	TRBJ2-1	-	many	TGCGCCAGCAGCTGGGGGCTAGCGAGGTACAATGAGCAGTTCTTC	CASSWGLARYNEQFF
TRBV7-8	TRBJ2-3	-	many	TGTGCCAGCAGCTGGGCGAGGGGATCACGAGATACGCAGTATTTT	CASSWARGSRDTQYF
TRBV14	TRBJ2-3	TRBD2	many	TGTGCCAGCAGCCATACTAGCGGGAGAACAGATACGCAGTATTTT	CASSHTSGRTDTQYF
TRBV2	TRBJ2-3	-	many	TGTGCCAGCACCCCTCCTGGGGATACGCAGTATTTT	CASTPPGDTQYF
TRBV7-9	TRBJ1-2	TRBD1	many	TGTGCCAGCAGCCGGGACAGCAACTATGGCTACACCTTC	CASSRDSNYGYTF
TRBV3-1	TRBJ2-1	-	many	TGTGCCAGCAGCCAAGAGGAGAGGCCCCTTCCCAATGAGCAGTTCTTC	CASSQEERPLPNEQFF
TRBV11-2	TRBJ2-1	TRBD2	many	TGTGCCAGCAGCTTAGGACGGAAAGTAGCGGGAGAATCCTACAATGAGCAGTTCTTC	CASSLGRKVAGESYNEQFF
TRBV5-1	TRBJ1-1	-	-	TGCGCCAGCAGCTTGCACCTCGGCGATGGGGCTGAAGCTTTCTTT	CASSLHLGDGAEAFF